The T cell receptor beta chain described here comes from a study of cytomegalovirus exposure and HLA in healthy donors. Concerning this clone: What it binds is unknown.

Study-wide results and caveats: The classifier, whose performance was assessed in both the original and validation cohorts, reportedly diagnosed cytomegalovirus status with high specificity and sensitivity. It was 150 or so TCR beta chains that were listed as cytomegalovirus-associated.

The validation cohort, a group of more than 95 subjects, included the donors and was separate from the roughly 700-subject first cohort. The length of the CDR3 is 15 residues. In germline, CDR1 is SGHKS, CDR2 YYEKEE (reference sequence). Trimming shortened V by 3 bases and J by 0 bases, and 10 bases separated the two germline ends. Generated by immunoSEQ multiplex PCR, the TCRdb table keeps only in-frame clones and is missing some. The sample consists of roughly 250,000 clones, around 87% of them appearing once. V is TRBV5-5 and J is TRBJ1-3; D uncertain. The source of this sequence is a woman in her twenties or thirties in good health and CMV-seropositive. The sample was PBMCs. The DNA of the CDR3 is TGTGCCAGCAGCTCCTACTCTGTCTCTGGAAACACCATATATTTT. This gives the protein CASSSYSVSGNTIYF.